What follows describes a single T cell receptor beta chain. The data belong to a study of blood T cell repertoires in COVID-19. Study at large: From the United States, Italy and Spain came samples of acute and convalescent COVID-19. Sources were T cells, B-cell-depleted T cells, or PBMCs; the material itself was cDNA or gDNA.

In the study's own analysis: Reference gene primer amplification gave nucleated cell count estimates. Using immunoSEQ multiplex PCR, the repertoire was profiled, and TCRdb retains in-frame clones only, with some absent. The D gene and trimming were derived from the DNA, and the V and J assignments and clone size from that table. The sample includes approximately 76,000 clones, around nine tenths of them seen just once. This CDR3 region has 15 residues. Germline V lookup: CDR1 SGDLS, CDR2 YYNGEE. V shed 4 bases and J shed 6 bases, with 17 bases lying between them. The origin of this receptor is a man aged 30 to 39 with acute or convalescent COVID-19. Input material: peripheral blood. The chain couples TRBV9 to TRBJ2-1, with unresolved D. The CDR3 region has the DNA TGTGCCAGCAGCCCCCAGACTCGACTGGGCAATGAGCAGTTCTTC. Translating it yields CASSPQTRLGNEQFF.